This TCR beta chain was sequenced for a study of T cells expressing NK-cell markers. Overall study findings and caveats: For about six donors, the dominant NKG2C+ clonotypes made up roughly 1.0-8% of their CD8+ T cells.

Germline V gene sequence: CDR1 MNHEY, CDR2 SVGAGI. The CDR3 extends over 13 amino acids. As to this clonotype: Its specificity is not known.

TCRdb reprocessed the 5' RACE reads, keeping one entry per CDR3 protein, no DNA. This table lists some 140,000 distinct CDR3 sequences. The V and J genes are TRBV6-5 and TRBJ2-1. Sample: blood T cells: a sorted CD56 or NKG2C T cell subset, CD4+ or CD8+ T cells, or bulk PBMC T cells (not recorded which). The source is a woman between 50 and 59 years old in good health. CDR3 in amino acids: CASSYGDYNEQFF.